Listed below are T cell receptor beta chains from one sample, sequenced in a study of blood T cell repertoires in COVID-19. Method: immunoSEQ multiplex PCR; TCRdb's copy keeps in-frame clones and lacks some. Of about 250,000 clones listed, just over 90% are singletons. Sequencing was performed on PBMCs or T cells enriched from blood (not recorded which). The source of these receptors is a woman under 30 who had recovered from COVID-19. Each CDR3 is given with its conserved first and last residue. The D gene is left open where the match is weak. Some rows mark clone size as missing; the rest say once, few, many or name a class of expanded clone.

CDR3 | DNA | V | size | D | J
CASGGKGTAENYGYTF | TGTGCCAGCGGAGGCAAAGGGACAGCCGAGAACTATGGCTACACCTTC | TRBV19 | NA | TRBD1 | TRBJ1-2
CASSIDRSGLGYTF | TGTGCCAGTAGTATCGACAGATCAGGGTTGGGCTACACCTTC | TRBV19 | NA | NA | TRBJ1-2
CASSFSASGVYEQYF | TGTGCCAGCAGCTTCTCGGCTAGCGGGGTCTACGAGCAGTACTTC | TRBV7-2 | once | TRBD2 | TRBJ2-7
CASSRDSNTEAFF | TGTGCTAGCAGCCGAGACAGTAACACTGAAGCTTTCTTT | TRBV7-7 | NA | NA | TRBJ1-1
CASSRGGADNYGYTF | TGTGCCAGCTCCCGGGGGGGGGCCGATAACTATGGCTACACCTTC | TRBV18 | NA | NA | TRBJ1-2
CASSVDRGRLYGYTF | TGTGCCAGTAGTGTGGACAGAGGGAGACTCTATGGCTACACCTTC | TRBV19 | NA | NA | TRBJ1-2
CASSLNQGAGEKLFF | TGTGCCAGCAGCTTAAATCAGGGGGCAGGGGAAAAACTGTTTTTT | TRBV7-6 | NA | TRBD1 | TRBJ1-4
CASSGRDRAWNEQFF | TGTGCCAGCAGCGGCCGGGACAGAGCCTGGAATGAGCAGTTCTTC | TRBV9 | NA | TRBD1 | TRBJ2-1
CASSLGRGVQVF | TGTGCCAGCAGCTTAGGGAGGGGCGTGCAGGTCTTT | TRBV7-9 | NA | NA | TRBJ1-6
CASSLRLAGVDTQYF | TGTGCCAGCAGTTTAAGATTAGCGGGAGTGGATACGCAGTATTTT | TRBV27 | NA | TRBD2 | TRBJ2-3
CASSQAIPPSEQYF | TGTGCCAGCAGCCAAGCAATCCCCCCATCCGAGCAGTACTTC | TRBV4-2 | NA | NA | TRBJ2-7
CASSLALSGRYDTQYF | TGTGCCAGCAGCTTAGCGCTGAGCGGGAGGTATGATACGCAGTATTTT | TRBV7-9 | NA | TRBD2 | TRBJ2-3
CASSMGRLQETQYF | TGTGCCAGTAGTATGGGCAGGCTCCAAGAGACCCAGTACTTC | TRBV19 | NA | NA | TRBJ2-5
CASSYGGAYGYTF | TGTGCCAGCAGTTACGGAGGGGCCTATGGCTACACCTTC | TRBV6-2/TRBV6-3 | NA | NA | TRBJ1-2
CASSEGQGGPGELFF | TGTGCCAGCAGTGAGGGACAGGGGGGCCCCGGGGAGCTGTTTTTT | TRBV2 | NA | TRBD1 | TRBJ2-2
CASTQGPRGDEKLFF | TGTGCCAGCACCCAGGGCCCCAGGGGGGACGAAAAACTGTTTTTT | TRBV6-5 | NA | TRBD1 | TRBJ1-4
CASSAGLTYNEQFF | TGCGCCAGCAGTGCGGGGTTAACCTACAATGAGCAGTTCTTC | TRBV10-1 | NA | NA | TRBJ2-1
CASSQESFRLETQYF | TGCGCCAGCAGCCAAGAATCGTTTCGTCTGGAGACCCAGTACTTC | TRBV4-1 | NA | NA | TRBJ2-5
CASSHPSDRGYEQYF | TGTGCCAGCAGCCACCCATCTGACAGGGGTTACGAGCAGTACTTC | TRBV14 | NA | TRBD1 | TRBJ2-7
CATSQDSGNTIYF | TGTGCCACCTCACAGGACTCTGGAAACACCATATATTTT | TRBV2 | NA | NA | TRBJ1-3
CASNKSPRQFLREKLFF | TGTGCCAGCAACAAATCCCCCCGACAGTTCCTTCGGGAAAAACTGTTTTTT | TRBV11-3 | NA | NA | TRBJ1-4
CASSLQGVNEQYF | TGTGCCAGCAGCTTACAGGGGGTCAACGAGCAGTACTTC | TRBV7-6 | NA | TRBD1 | TRBJ2-7
CASEEREYFSYEQYF | TGTGCCAGTGAGGAGCGGGAGTACTTCTCCTACGAGCAGTACTTC | TRBV2 | NA | TRBD2 | TRBJ2-7
CASSLQSGGNSPLHF | TGTGCCAGCAGCTTACAGAGTGGGGGGAATTCACCCCTCCACTTT | TRBV11-1 | NA | NA | TRBJ1-6
CASSSTGGTGNTIYF | TGTGCCAGCAGCTCAACAGGGGGCACTGGAAACACCATATATTTT | TRBV3-1/TRBV3-2 | NA | TRBD1 | TRBJ1-3
CASSQEYRLAGASLTDTQYF | TGTGCCAGCAGCCAAGAGTATAGACTAGCGGGAGCCTCCCTCACAGATACGCAGTATTTT | TRBV4-2 | NA | TRBD2 | TRBJ2-3
CAISGQGFKETQYF | TGTGCCATCAGCGGACAGGGCTTCAAGGAGACCCAGTACTTC | TRBV10-3 | NA | TRBD1 | TRBJ2-5